What follows is one T cell receptor (beta chain) and its context. V shed 5 bases and J shed 0 bases, with 1 base lying between them. The CDR3 has 11 amino acids. Germline V gene sequence: CDR1 SGHTA, CDR2 FQGNSA. These data originate in a study of CD8 T cells in Susac syndrome. After extraction with the RNeasy kit, roughly 0.5 to 1 ug of the RNA was reverse transcribed using random hexamers. Across 54 Vbeta and 13 Jbeta, immunoSEQ multiplex PCR amplified TCR beta CDR3. MiXCR, applied by TCRdb to the immunoSEQ multiplex PCR reads, yields one record per CDR3 protein. The top ten hold 0.5% to 0.65% of the sample, which has 100,000 to 150,000 distinct CDR3 sequences, 80% to 85% seen once.

The TCR comes from a human donor with multiple sclerosis. The J gene is TRBJ2-5, the V gene TRBV7-2; D is undetermined. Sample: CD8+ T cells from PBMCs. The DNA of the CDR3 is TGTGCCAGCAGCGACCAAGAGACCCAGTACTTC. The encoded protein is CASSDQETQYF.